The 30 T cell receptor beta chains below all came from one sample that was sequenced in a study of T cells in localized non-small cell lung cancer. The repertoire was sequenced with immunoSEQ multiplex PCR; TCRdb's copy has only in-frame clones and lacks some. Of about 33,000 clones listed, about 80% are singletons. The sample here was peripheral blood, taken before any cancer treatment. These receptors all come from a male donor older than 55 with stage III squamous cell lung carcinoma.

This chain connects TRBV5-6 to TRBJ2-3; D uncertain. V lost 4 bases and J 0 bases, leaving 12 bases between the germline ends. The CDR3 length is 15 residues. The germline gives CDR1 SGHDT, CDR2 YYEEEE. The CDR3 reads CASSGRAGSTDTQYF. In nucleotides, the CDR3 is TGTGCCAGCAGCGGTAGAGCAGGAAGCACAGATACGCAGTATTTT. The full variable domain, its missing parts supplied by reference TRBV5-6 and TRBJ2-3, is DAGVTQSPTHLIKTRGQQVTLRCSPKSGHDTVSWYQQALGQGPQFIFQYYEEEERQRGNFPDRFSGHQFPNYSSELNVNALLLGDSALYLCASSGRAGSTDTQYFGPGTRLTVL.

CDR3 loop: CASRDRKDTGELFF. The CDR3 DNA follows: TGTGCCAGCAGGGACAGGAAGGACACCGGGGAGCTGTTTTTT. The chain recombines TRBV6-1 with TRBJ2-2; 7 nucleotides line up with TRBD1. The J segment lost 3 bases and the V segment lost 6 bases, leaving 4 bases of the junction unmatched. Germline lookup yields CDR1 MNHNS and CDR2 SASEGT. CDR3 length equals 14 residues.

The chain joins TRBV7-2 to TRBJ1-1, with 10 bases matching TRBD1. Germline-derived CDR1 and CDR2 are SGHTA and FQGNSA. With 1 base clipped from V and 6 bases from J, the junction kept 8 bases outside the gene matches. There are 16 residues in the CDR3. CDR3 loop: CASSLDWTGGFAEAFF. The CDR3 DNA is TGTGCCAGCAGCTTAGACTGGACAGGGGGTTTCGCTGAAGCTTTCTTT.

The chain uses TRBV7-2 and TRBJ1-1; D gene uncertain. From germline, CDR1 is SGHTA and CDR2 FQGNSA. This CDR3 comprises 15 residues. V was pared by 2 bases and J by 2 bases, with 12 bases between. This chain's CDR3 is CASSLWAGFNTEAFF. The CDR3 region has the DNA TGTGCCAGCAGCTTATGGGCCGGATTTAACACTGAAGCTTTCTTT.

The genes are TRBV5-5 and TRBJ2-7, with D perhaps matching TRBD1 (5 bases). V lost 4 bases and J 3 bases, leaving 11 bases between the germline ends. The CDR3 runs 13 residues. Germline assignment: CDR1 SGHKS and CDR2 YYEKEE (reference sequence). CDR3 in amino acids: CASSPDMDYEQYF. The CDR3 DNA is TGTGCCAGCAGCCCGGACATGGACTACGAGCAGTACTTC.

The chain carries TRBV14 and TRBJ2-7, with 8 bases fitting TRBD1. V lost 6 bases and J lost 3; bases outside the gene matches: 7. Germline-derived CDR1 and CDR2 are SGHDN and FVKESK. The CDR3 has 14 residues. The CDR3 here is CASRRTGNDYEQYF. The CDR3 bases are TGTGCCAGCAGACGGACAGGGAACGACTACGAGCAGTACTTC.

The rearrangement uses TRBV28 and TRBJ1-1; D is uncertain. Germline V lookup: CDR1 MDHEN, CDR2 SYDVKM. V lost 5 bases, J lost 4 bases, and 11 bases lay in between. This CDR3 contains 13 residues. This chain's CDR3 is CASSPPLGTEAFF. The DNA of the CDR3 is TGTGCCAGCAGTCCTCCCTTGGGCACTGAAGCTTTCTTT.

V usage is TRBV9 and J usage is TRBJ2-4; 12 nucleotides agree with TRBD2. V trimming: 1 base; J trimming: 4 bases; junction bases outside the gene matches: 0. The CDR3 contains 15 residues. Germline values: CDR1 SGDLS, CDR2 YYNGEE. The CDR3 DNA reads TGTGCCAGCAGCGTACTAGCGGGGGGGAAAAACATTCAGTACTTC. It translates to CASSVLAGGKNIQYF.

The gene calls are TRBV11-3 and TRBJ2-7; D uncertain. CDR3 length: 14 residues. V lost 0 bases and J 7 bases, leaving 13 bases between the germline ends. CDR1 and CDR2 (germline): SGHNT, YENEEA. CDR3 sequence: CASSLDGLTREQYF. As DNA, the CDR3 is TGTGCCAGCAGCTTAGATGGTCTAACGAGGGAGCAGTACTTC. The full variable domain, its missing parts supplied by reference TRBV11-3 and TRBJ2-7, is EAGVVQSPRYKIIEKKQPVAFWCNPISGHNTLYWYLQNLGQGPELLIRYENEEAVDDSQLPKDRFSAERLKGVDSTLKIQPAELGDSAVYLCASSLDGLTREQYFGPGTRLTVT.

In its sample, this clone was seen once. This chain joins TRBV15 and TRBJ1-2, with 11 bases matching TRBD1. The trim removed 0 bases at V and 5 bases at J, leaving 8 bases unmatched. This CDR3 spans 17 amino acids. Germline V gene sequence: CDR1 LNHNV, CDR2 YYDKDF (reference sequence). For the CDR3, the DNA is TGTGCCACCAGCAGAGAGGATCGGACAGGGGGCGGGTATGGCTACACCTTC. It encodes CATSREDRTGGGYGYTF.

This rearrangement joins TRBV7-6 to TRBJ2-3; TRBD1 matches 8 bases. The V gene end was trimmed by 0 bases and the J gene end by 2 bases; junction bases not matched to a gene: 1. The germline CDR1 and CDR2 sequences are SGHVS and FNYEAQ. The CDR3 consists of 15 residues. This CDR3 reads CASSLADRDTDTQYF. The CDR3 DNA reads TGTGCCAGCAGCTTAGCGGACAGGGACACAGATACGCAGTATTTT. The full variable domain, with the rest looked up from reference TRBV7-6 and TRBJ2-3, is GAGVSQSPRYKVTKRGQDVALRCDPISGHVSLYWYRQALGQGPEFLTYFNYEAQQDKSGLPNDRFSAERPEGSISTLTIQRTEQRDSAMYRCASSLADRDTDTQYFGPGTRLTVL.

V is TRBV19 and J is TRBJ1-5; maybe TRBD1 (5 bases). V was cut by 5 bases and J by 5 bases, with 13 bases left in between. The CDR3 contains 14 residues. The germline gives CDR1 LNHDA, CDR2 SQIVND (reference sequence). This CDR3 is CASSAFGGYQPQHF. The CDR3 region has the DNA TGTGCCAGTAGTGCGTTTGGGGGTTATCAGCCCCAGCATTTT. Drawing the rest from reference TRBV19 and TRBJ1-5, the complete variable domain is DGGITQSPKYLFRKEGQNVTLSCEQNLNHDAMYWYRQDPGQGLRLIYYSQIVNDFQKGDIAEGYSVSREKKESFPLTVTSAQKNPTAFYLCASSAFGGYQPQHFGDGTRLSIL.

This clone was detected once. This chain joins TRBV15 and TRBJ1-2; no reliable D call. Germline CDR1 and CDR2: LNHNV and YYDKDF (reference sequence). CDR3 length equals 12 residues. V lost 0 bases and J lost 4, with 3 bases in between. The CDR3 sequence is CATSRDAYGYTF. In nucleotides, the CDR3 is TGTGCCACCAGCAGAGATGCCTATGGCTACACCTTC. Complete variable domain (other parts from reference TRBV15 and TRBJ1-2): DAMVIQNPRYQVTQFGKPVTLSCSQTLNHNVMYWYQQKSSQAPKLLFHYYDKDFNNEADTPDNFQSRRPNTSFCFLDIRSPGLGDTAMYLCATSRDAYGYTFGSGTRLTVV.

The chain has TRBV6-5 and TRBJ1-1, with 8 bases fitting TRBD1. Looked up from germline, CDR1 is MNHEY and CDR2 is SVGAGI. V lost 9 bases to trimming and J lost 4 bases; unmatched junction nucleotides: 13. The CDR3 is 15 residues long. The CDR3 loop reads CASKATGTGVTEAFF. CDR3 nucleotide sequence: TGTGCCAGTAAAGCTACGGGGACAGGTGTCACTGAAGCTTTCTTT.

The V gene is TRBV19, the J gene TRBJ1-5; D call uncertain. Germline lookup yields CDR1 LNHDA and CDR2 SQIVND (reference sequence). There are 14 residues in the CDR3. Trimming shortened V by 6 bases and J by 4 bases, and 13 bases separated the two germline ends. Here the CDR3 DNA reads TGTGCCAGTAGCCGAGAAGGGCTGAATCAGCCCCAGCATTTT. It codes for CASSREGLNQPQHF.

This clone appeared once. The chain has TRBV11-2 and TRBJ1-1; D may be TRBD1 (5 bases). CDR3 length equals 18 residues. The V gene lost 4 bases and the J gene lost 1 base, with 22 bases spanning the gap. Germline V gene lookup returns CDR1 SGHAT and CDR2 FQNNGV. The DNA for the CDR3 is TGTGCCAGCAGCTCCCCAAGCGGAAAGAGGGGTGCGAACACTGAAGCTTTCTTT. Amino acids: CASSSPSGKRGANTEAFF.

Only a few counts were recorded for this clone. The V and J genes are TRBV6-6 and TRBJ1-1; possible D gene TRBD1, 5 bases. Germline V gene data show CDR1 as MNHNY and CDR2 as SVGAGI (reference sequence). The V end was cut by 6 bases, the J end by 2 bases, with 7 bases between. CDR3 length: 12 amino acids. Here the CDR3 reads CASSRDNTEAFF. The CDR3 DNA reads TGTGCCAGCAGCAGGGATAACACTGAAGCTTTCTTT.

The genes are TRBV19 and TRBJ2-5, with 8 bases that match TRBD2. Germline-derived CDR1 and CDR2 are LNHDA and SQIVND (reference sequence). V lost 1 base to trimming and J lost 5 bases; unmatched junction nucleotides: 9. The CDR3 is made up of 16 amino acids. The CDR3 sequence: CASSIGTSLGSETQYF. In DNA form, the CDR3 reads TGTGCCAGTAGTATAGGGACTAGCTTGGGTTCGGAGACCCAGTACTTC.

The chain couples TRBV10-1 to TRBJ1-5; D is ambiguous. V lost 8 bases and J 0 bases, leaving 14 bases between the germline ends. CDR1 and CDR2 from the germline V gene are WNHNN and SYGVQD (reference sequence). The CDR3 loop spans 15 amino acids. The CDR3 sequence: CASAPRAYSNQPQHF. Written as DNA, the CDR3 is TGCGCCAGCGCGCCCAGAGCATATAGCAATCAGCCCCAGCATTTT.

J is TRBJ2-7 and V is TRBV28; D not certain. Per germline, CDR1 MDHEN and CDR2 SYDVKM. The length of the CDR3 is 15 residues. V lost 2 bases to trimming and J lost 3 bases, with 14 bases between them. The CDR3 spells CASSLRWPKNYEQYF. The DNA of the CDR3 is TGTGCCAGCAGTTTACGATGGCCGAAGAACTACGAGCAGTACTTC.

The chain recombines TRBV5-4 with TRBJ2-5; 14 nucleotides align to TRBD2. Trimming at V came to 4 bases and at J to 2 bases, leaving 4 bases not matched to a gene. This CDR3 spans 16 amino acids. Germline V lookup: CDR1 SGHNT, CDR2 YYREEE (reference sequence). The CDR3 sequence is CASSMGTSGSQETQYF. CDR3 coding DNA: TGTGCCAGCAGCATGGGGACTAGCGGGAGTCAAGAGACCCAGTACTTC.

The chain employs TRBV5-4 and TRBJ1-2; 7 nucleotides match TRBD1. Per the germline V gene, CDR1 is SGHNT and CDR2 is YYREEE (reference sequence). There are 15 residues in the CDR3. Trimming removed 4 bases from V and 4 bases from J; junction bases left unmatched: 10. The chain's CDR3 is CASSPGGQVGYGYTF. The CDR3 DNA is TGTGCCAGCAGCCCAGGAGGACAGGTGGGCTATGGCTACACCTTC.

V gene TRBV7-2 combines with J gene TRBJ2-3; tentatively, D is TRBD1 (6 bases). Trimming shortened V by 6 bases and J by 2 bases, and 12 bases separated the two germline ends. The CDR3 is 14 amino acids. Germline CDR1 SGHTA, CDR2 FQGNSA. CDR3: CASRSRDNTDTQYF. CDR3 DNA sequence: TGTGCCAGCAGGAGTCGGGACAACACAGATACGCAGTATTTT.

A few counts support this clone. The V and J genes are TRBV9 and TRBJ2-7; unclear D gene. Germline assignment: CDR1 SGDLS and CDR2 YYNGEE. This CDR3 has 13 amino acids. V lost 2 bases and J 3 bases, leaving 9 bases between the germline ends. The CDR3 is CASSVNGNYEQYF. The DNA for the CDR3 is TGTGCCAGCAGCGTTAACGGCAACTACGAGCAGTACTTC.

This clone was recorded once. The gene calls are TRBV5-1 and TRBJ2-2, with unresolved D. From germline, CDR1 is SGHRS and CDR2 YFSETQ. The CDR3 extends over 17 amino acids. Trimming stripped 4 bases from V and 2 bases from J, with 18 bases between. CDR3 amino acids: CASSPRAPSTNTGELFF. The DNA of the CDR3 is TGCGCCAGCAGCCCTCGGGCCCCTAGTACTAACACCGGGGAGCTGTTTTTT.

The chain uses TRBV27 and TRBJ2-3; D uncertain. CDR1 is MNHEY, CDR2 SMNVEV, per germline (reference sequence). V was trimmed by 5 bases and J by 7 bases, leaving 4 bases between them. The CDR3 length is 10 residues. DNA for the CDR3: TGTGCCAGCAGTAGGAATACGCAGTATTTT. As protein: CASSRNTQYF.

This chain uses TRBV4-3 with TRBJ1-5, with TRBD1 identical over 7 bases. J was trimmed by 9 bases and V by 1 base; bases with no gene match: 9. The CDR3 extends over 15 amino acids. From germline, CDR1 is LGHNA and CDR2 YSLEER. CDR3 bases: TGCGCCAGCAGCCAAGTTGTCCTGGCAGGGGGGCCCCAGCATTTT. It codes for CASSQVVLAGGPQHF.

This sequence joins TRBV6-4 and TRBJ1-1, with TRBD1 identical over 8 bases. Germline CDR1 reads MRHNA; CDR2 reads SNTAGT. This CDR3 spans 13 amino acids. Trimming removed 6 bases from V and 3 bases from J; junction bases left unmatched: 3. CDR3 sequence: CASRTGEDTEAFF. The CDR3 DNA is TGTGCCAGCAGGACAGGGGAGGACACTGAAGCTTTCTTT.

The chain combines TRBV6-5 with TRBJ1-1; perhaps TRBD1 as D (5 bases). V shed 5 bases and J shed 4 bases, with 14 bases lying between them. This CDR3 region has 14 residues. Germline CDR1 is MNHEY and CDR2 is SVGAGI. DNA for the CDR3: TGTGCCAGCAGTCCACCTTGGGGACTCACTGAAGCTTTCTTT. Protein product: CASSPPWGLTEAFF.

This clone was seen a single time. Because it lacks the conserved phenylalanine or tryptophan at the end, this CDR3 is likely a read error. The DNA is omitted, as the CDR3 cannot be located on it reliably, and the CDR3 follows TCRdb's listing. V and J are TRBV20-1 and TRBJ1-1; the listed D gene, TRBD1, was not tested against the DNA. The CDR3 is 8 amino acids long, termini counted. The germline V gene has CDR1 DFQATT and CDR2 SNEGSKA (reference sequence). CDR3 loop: CSARGQGP.